The sequence of this T cell receptor beta chain was determined in a study of blood T cell repertoires in COVID-19 (dated by TCRdb to the early 2020s). Context from the whole study: Samples from collaborators originated in the United States, Italy and Spain and spanned both the acute and convalescent phases of COVID-19. The material from the prospective study consisted of cDNA or gDNA derived from T cells, B-cell-depleted T cells, or PBMCs. The dataset comprised deeply sampled blood TCRbeta repertoires from subjects exposed to, actively infected with, or recovered from COVID-19. The repertoires were made available in a free public database intended to serve as a resource for research on the immune response to SARS-CoV-2. Samples were obtained from the ongoing ImmuneRACE study (first 160 participants) and from some 1,200 subjects provided by 6 global collaborators. Sample metadata almost always included a de-identified subject ID, COVID-19 status, age in years and sex. Where available, HLA class I and class II types were taken from metadata supplied by the sample provider and were not determined by assay-based typing. Here is what the overall study found, with its caveats: The amount of clinical and demographic metadata varied by source and participant and was provided uncurated.

Reading from cysteine to phenylalanine, the CDR3 counts 14 amino acids. Solely the CDR3 DNA is kept, with 42 bases framed from the first base. Trimming removed 8 bases from V and 3 bases from J; the gene matches leave 9 bases unexplained. The germline V gene provides CDR1 SNHLY and CDR2 FYNNEI. The immunoSEQ Assay, a bias-controlled multiplex PCR, was used to amplify TCRbeta CDR3 regions from genomic DNA. Under the source paper's analysis protocol: The number of nucleated cells in each sample was estimated from the amplification of reference gene primers within the assay. To quantify the absolute abundance of each unique TCRbeta CDR3 rearrangement, sequence reads were collapsed and filtered. Productive Simpson clonality was computed per sample as the square root of Simpson's diversity index over productive rearrangements. In its TCRdb copy, this immuneACCESS table keeps in-frame sequences only and misses some clones. Where compared with another copy, unresolved V genes explain less than half of these, and the others have no known cause. The V and J calls and clone size are taken from that table; D and trimming were inferred from the DNA. The sample profile shows under 300,000 clones; 82% of them were found once. The top ten hold roughly 12% of the sample.

Remarks on this clone: No antigen is known for it. Base quality data are lacking; no much larger clone is found one base away.

Whole blood was collected in K2EDTA tubes by collaborating institutions according to the institutions' own protocols. For TCRbeta analysis, collaborator samples were shipped as frozen whole blood, as isolated PBMCs, or as DNA extracted from either sample type. Source material: peripheral blood. The chain is made from TRBV2 and TRBJ2-7; 8 bases in between match TRBD1. The origin of this receptor is a woman aged 55-75 years with active or convalescent COVID-19. The bases are TGTGCCAGCGCTGTAGGGACAGGACTCTACGAGCAGTACTTC. Its translation is CASAVGTGLYEQYF.